This T cell receptor beta chain emerged from a study of vaccination and CD4 T cells after COVID-19. For the study at large: Samples taken post-COVID came a median 101 days after diagnosis, ranging from 35 to 161. Either a CEFX pool, an HIV-1 Nef pool, or no peptide was added to control cultures.

Sequence data for DNA of cultured CD4+ T cells were generated by the Oncomine TCR Beta short-read assay. TCRdb reprocessed the PCR reads with MiXCR, giving one entry per CDR3 protein. This sample has tens of thousands of distinct CDR3 sequences, with approximately 29% found just once. V lost 4 bases and J lost 0, with 13 bases in between. CDR1 MNHNS and CDR2 SASEGT come from the germline V gene. The CDR3 has 16 amino acids. Treatment in this sample: approximately 10-day PBMC culture with coronavirus spike peptide pools or control peptides (ViraFEST assay). As concerns this clonotype: Its antigen remains unidentified.

Sequences were obtained from cultured CD4+ T cells from blood. V and J are TRBV6-1 and TRBJ1-3; D is possibly TRBD1 (6 bases). This clonotype was obtained from a human donor with COVID-19. The CDR3 reads CASSGWTDGSGNTIYF. The CDR3 nucleotides read TGTGCCAGCAGTGGCTGGACAGACGGCTCTGGAAACACCATATATTTT.